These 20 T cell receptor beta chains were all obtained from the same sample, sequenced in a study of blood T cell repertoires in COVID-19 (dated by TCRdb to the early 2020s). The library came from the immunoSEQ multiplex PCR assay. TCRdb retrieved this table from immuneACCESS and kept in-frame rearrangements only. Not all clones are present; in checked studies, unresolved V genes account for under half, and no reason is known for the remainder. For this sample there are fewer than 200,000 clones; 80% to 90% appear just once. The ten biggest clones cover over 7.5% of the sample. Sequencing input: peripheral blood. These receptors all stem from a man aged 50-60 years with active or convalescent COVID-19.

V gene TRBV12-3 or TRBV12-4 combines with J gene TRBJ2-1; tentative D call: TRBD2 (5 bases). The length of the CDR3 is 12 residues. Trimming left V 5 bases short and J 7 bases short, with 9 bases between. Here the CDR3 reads CASSERRNEQFF. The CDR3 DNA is TGTGCCAGCAGTGAGCGGAGGAATGAGCAGTTCTTC.

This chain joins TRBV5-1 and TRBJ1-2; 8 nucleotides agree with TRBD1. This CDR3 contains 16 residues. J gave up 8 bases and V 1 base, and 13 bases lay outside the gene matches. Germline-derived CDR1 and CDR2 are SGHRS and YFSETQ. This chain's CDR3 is CASSLRTGWELKGYTF. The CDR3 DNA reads TGCGCCAGCAGCTTGAGGACAGGGTGGGAGTTGAAAGGCTACACCTTC.

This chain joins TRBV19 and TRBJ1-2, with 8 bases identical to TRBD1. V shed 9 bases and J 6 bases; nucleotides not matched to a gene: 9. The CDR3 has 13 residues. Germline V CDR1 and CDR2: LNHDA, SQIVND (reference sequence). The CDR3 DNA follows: TGTGCCAGCCGAAACAGGGGGACCGATGGCTACACCTTC. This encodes CASRNRGTDGYTF.

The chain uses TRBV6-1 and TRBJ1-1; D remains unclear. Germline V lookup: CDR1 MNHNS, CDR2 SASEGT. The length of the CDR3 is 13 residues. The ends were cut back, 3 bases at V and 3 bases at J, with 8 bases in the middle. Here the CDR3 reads CASSDNSDTEAFF. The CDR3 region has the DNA TGTGCCAGCAGTGACAATTCGGACACTGAAGCTTTCTTT.

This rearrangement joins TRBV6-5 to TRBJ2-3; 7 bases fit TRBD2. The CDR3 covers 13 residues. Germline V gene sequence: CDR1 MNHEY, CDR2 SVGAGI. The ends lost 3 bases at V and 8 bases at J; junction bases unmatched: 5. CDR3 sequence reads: CASSYRGDGTQYF. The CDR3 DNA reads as TGTGCCAGCAGTTATCGGGGGGATGGTACGCAGTATTTT.

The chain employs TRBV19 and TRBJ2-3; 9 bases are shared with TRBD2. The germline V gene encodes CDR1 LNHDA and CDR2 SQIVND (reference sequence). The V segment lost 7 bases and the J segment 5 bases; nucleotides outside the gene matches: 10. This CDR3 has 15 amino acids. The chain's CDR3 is CASTFAGGPRDTQYF. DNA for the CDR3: TGTGCCAGTACCTTCGCGGGGGGGCCGCGAGATACGCAGTATTTT.

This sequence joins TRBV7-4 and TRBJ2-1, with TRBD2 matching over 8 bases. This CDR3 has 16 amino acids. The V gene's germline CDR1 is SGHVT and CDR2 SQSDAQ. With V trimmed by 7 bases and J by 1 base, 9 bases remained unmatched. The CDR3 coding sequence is TGTGCCAGCAACTCTGGCGGGAGGCCATCCTACAATGAGCAGTTCTTC. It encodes CASNSGGRPSYNEQFF.

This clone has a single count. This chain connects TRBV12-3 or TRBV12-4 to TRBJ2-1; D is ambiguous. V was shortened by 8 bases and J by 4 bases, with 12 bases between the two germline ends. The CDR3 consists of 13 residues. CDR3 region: CASLLNTYNEQFF. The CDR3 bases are TGTGCCAGCCTACTTAATACTTACAATGAGCAGTTCTTC.

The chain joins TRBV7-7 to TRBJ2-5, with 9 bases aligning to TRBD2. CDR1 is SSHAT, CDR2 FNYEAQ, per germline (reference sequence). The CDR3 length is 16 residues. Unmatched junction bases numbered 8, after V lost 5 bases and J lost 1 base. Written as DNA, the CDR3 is TGTGCCAGCAGCAGAGTTGAACTAGCGGGCCAAGAGACCCAGTACTTC. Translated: CASSRVELAGQETQYF. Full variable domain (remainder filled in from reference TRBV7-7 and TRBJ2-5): GAGVSQSPRYKVTKRGQDVTLRCDPISSHATLYWYQQALGQGPEFLTYFNYEAQPDKSGLPSDRFSAERPEGSISTLTIQRTEQRDSAMYRCASSRVELAGQETQYFGPGTRLLVL.

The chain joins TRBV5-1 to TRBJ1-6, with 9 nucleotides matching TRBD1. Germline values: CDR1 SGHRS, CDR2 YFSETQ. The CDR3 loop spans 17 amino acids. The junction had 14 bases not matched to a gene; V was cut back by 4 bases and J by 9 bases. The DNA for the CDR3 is TGCGCCAGCAGCGCGAGGGGGACAGGGTTATCGGGTTCACCCCTCCACTTT. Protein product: CASSARGTGLSGSPLHF. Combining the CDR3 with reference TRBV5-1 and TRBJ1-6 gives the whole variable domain KAGVTQTPRYLIKTRGQQVTLSCSPISGHRSVSWYQQTPGQGLQFLFEYFSETQRNKGNFPGRFSGRQFSNSRSEMNVSTLELGDSALYLCASSARGTGLSGSPLHFGNGTRLTVT.

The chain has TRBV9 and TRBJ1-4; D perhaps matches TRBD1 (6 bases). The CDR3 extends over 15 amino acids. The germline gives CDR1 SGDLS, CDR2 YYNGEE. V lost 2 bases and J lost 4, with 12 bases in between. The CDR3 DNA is TGTGCCAGCAGCGTCGGGGCAGGGGTTAATGAAAAACTGTTTTTT. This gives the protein CASSVGAGVNEKLFF.

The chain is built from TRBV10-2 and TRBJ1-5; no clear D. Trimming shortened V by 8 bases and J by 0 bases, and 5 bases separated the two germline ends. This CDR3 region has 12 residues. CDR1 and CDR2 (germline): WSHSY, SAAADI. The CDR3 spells CASDISNQPQHF. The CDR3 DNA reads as TGCGCCAGCGACATTAGCAATCAGCCCCAGCATTTT.

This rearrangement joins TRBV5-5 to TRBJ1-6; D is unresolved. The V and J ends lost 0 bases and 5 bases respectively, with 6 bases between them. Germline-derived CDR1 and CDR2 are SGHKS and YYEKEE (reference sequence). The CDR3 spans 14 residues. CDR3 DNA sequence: TGTGCCAGCAGCTTGGGACTGAATAATTCACCCCTCCACTTT. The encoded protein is CASSLGLNNSPLHF.

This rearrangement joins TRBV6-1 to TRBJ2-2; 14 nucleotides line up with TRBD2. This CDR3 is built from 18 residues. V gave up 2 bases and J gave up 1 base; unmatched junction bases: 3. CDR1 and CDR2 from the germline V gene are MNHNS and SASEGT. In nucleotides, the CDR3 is TGTGCCAGCAGTGAATGGGGGACTAGCGGGGGGAACACCGGGGAGCTGTTTTTT. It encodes CASSEWGTSGGNTGELFF.

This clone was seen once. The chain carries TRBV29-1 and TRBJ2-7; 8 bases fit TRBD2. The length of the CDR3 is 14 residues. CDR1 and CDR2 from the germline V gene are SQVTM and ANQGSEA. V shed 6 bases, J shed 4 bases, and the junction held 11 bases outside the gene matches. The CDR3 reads CSVNGGALGYEQYF. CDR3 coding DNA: TGCAGCGTCAACGGGGGGGCCTTGGGGTACGAGCAGTACTTC.

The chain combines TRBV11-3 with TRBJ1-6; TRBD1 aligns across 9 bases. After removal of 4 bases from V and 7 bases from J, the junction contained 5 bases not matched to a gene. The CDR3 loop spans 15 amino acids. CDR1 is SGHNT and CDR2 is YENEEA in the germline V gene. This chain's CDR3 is CASSSTGTGNSPLHF. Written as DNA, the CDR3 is TGTGCCAGCAGCTCGACCGGGACAGGGAATTCACCCCTCCACTTT.

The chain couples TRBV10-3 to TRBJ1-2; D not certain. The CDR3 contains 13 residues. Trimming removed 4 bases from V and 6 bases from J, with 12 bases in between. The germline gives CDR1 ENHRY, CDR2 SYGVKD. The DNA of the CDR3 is TGTGCCATCAGTGGTTACGGGGATGATGGCTACACCTTC. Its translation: CAISGYGDDGYTF.

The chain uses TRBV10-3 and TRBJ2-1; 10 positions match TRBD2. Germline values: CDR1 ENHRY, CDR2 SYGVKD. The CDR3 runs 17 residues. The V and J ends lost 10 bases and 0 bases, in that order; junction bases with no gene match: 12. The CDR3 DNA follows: TGTGCCACCAAGGTCTTGGCTAGCGGGGGCTCCTACAATGAGCAGTTCTTC. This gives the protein CATKVLASGGSYNEQFF.

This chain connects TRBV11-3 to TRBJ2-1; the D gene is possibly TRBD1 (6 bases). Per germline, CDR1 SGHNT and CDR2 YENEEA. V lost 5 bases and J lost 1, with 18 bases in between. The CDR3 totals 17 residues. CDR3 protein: CASSPPPGEGSYNEQFF. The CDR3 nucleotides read TGTGCCAGCAGCCCCCCCCCAGGGGAAGGGTCCTACAATGAGCAGTTCTTC.

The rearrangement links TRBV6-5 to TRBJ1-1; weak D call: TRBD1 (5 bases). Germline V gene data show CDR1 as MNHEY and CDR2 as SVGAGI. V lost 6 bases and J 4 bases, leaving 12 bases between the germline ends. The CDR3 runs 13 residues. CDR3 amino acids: CASRGRGGTEAFF. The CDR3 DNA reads TGTGCCAGCAGGGGGAGGGGTGGCACTGAAGCTTTCTTT.